These T cell receptor beta chains were read from a single sample in a study of blood T cell repertoires in COVID-19. Assay used: immunoSEQ multiplex PCR; TCRdb lists only in-frame clones, some missing. This table holds approximately 120,000 clones, around 85% found once. Sequenced material: peripheral blood. Receptors originate from a woman aged 80 or over with COVID-19, enrolled during active disease. Each CDR3 is given with its conserved first and last residue. D genes are given only for firm matches.

d_gene,len,j_gene,v_gene,CDR3aa
TRBD1,15,TRBJ2-7,TRBV5-1,CASSIAGTGGSEQYF
NA,15,TRBJ1-2,TRBV7-9,CASSLFDVRGDGYTF
NA,16,TRBJ1-5,TRBV7-8,CASSLGDRTLNQPQHF
NA,16,TRBJ1-1,TRBV23-1,CASSHRGLPMNTEAFF
NA,14,TRBJ2-1,TRBV6-2/TRBV6-3,CASSHSGPTREQFF
TRBD1,17,TRBJ1-5,TRBV15,CATSRGHQDRVNQPQHF
TRBD2,14,TRBJ2-3,TRBV6-5,CASSLGGRTDTQYF
NA,15,TRBJ1-6,TRBV19,CASSSRSSYNSPLHF
TRBD1,12,TRBJ1-2,TRBV29-1,CSGGTGEGGYTF
NA,15,TRBJ2-3,TRBV5-4,CASSPRGSAIDTQYF
NA,13,TRBJ2-7,TRBV29-1,CSVEGQGTTEQYF
TRBD1,18,TRBJ1-6,TRBV3-1/TRBV3-2,CASSLGTGPSSYNSPLHF
NA,13,TRBJ1-5,TRBV28,CASSLRQRIPQHF
NA,15,TRBJ1-6,TRBV5-6,CASSLDWGLGSPLHF
TRBD1,15,TRBJ1-1,TRBV27,CASSPQGASVFGAFF
TRBD1,15,TRBJ2-7,TRBV24-1,CATSDPRTGGYEQYF
TRBD1,16,TRBJ1-1,TRBV11-3,CASSPRTGAENTEAFF
NA,14,TRBJ2-3,TRBV28,CASSTRSRTDTQYF
NA,12,TRBJ1-5,TRBV20-1,CSASRGDQPQHF
TRBD1,16,TRBJ1-1,TRBV24-1,CATSDSRTGSNTEAFF
NA,15,TRBJ1-2,TRBV6-2/TRBV6-3,CASSSLRGLDYGYTF
NA,14,TRBJ2-2,TRBV5-1,CASSLGSNTGELFF
TRBD2,14,TRBJ2-7,TRBV29-1,CSVAEGLGDYEQYF
NA,13,TRBJ1-3,TRBV9,CASSVPGRNTIYF
TRBD1,16,TRBJ1-4,TRBV7-9,CASSLSTGGSWEKLFF
TRBD1,15,TRBJ1-1,TRBV11-2,CASSLGAGQGAEAFF
NA,16,TRBJ1-2,TRBV6-2/TRBV6-3,CASSYRDSPALGGYTF
TRBD1,14,TRBJ1-2,TRBV7-8,CASSSGDSVYGYTF
NA,14,TRBJ2-1,TRBV18,CASSPMTGRGEQFF
NA,14,TRBJ1-1,TRBV9,CASSVTVENTEAFF
NA,11,TRBJ1-1,TRBV20-1,CSARGAGGAFF
TRBD2,15,TRBJ2-7,TRBV7-2,CASSSQAGESYEQYF